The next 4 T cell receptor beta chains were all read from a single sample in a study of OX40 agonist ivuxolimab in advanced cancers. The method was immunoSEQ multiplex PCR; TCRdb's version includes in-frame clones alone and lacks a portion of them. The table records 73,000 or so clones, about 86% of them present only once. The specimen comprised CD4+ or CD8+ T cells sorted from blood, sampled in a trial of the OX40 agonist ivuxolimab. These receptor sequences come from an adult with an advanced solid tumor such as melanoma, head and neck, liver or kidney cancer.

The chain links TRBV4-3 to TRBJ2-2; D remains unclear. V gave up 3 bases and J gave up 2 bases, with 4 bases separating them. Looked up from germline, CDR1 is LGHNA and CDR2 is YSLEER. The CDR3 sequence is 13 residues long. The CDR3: CASSHPNTGELFF. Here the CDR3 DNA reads TGCGCCAGCAGCCATCCTAACACCGGGGAGCTGTTTTTT.

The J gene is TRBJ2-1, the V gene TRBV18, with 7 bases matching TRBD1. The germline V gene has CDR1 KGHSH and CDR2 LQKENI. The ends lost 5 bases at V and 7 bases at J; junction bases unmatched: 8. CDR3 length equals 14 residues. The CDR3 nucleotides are TGTGCCAGCTCAAAGGGACAGCAGTCAAATGAGCAGTTCTTC. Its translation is CASSKGQQSNEQFF.

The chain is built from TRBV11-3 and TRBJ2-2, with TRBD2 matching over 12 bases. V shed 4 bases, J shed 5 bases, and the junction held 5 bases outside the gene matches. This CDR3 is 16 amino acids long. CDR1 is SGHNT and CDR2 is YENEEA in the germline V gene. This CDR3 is CASSSLTSGGTGELFF. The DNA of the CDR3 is TGTGCCAGCAGCTCCTTAACTAGCGGGGGGACCGGGGAGCTGTTTTTT. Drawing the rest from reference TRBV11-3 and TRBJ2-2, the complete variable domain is EAGVVQSPRYKIIEKKQPVAFWCNPISGHNTLYWYLQNLGQGPELLIRYENEEAVDDSQLPKDRFSAERLKGVDSTLKIQPAELGDSAVYLCASSSLTSGGTGELFFGEGSRLTVL.

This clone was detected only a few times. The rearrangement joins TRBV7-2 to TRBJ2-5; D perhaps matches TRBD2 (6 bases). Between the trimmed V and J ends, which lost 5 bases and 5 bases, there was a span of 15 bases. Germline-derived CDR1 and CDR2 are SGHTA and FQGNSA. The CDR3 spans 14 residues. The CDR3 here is CASSALGAGETQYF. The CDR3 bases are TGTGCCAGCAGCGCTCTCGGGGCGGGGGAGACCCAGTACTTC.